This T cell receptor beta chain was captured in a study of blood T cells in healthy people across ages. Then a second PCR, running about 6 to 11 cycles, was carried out with a sample-barcoded 5' primer and a J-beta primer mix. TCRdb re-analysed the 5' RACE reads in MiXCR, keeping a single row per CDR3 protein. This sample has more than 650,000 distinct CDR3 sequences; around a quarter occur once, and the top ten carry about 3%. CDR3 length: 13 amino acids. Germline CDR1 and CDR2: MNHEY and SVGAGI. Trimming removed 7 bases at V and 0 bases at J, with 10 bases between. Donors were healthy Caucasian individuals from Russia aged about 6 to 95. The data also belong to a second study, concerning T cells of mothers and their children. Turning to that study: A primer called M1S, used in the second PCR, added sample barcodes and 2-4 random nucleotides.

This sequence originates from a boy younger than 18 in good health. The sequencing sample was made of blood. The chain has TRBV6-5 and TRBJ2-7; D is possibly TRBD1 (5 bases). The CDR3 reads CASTPTVSYEQYF. CDR3 nucleotides: TGTGCCAGCACCCCGACAGTCTCCTACGAGCAGTACTTC.